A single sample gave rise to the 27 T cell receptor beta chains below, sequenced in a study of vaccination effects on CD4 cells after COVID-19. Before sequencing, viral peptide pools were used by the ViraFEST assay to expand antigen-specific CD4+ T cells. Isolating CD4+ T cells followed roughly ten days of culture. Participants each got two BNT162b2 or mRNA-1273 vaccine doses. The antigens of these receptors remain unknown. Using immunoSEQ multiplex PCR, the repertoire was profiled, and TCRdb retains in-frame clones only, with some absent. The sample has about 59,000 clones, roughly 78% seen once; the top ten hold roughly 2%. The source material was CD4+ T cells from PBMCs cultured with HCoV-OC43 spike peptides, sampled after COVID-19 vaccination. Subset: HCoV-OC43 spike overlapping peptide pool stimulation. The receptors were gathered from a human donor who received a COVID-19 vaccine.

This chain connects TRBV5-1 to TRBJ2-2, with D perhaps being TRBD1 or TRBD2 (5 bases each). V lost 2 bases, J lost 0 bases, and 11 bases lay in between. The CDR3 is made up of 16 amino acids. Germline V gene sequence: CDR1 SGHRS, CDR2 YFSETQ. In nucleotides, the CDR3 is TGCGCCAGCAGCTTAGCCGGGGCCCCGAACACCGGGGAGCTGTTTTTT. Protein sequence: CASSLAGAPNTGELFF. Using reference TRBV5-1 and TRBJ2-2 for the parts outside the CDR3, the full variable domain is KAGVTQTPRYLIKTRGQQVTLSCSPISGHRSVSWYQQTPGQGLQFLFEYFSETQRNKGNFPGRFSGRQFSNSRSEMNVSTLELGDSALYLCASSLAGAPNTGELFFGEGSRLTVL.

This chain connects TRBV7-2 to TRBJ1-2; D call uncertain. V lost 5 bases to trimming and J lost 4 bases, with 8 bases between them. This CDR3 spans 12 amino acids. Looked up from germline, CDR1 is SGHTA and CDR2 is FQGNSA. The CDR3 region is CASSRGLYGYTF. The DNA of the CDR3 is TGTGCCAGCAGCCGTGGACTCTATGGCTACACCTTC.

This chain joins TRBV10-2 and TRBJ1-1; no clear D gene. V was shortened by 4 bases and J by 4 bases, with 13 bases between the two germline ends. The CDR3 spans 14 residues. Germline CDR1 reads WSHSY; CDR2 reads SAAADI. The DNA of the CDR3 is TGCGCCAGCAGTGGGGGTGGGGTGATCACTGAAGCTTTCTTT. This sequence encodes CASSGGGVITEAFF.

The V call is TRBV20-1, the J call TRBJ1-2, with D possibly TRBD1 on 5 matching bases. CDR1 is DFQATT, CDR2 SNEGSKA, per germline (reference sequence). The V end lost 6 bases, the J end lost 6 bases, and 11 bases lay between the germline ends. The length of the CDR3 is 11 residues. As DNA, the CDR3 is TGCAGTGCGCAGCAGGGCGATGGCTACACCTTC. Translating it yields CSAQQGDGYTF.

The CDR3 reads CASSLDQGGITEAFF. DNA for the CDR3: TGTGCCAGCAGCTTAGATCAGGGGGGGATCACTGAAGCTTTCTTT. J is TRBJ1-1 and V is TRBV11-2, with TRBD1 matching over 7 bases. Unmatched junction bases numbered 5, after V lost 0 bases and J lost 4 bases. In germline, CDR1 is SGHAT, CDR2 FQNNGV. The CDR3 runs 15 residues.

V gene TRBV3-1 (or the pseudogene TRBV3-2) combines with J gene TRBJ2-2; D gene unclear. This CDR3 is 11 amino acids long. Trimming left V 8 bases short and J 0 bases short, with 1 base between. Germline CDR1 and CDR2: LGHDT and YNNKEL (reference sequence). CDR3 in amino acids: CASSNTGELFF. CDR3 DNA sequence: TGTGCCAGCTCGAACACCGGGGAGCTGTTTTTT.

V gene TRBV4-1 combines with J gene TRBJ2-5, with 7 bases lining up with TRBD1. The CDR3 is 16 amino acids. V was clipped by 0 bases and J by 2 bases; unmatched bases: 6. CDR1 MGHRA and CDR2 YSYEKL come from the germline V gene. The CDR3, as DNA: TGCGCCAGCAGCCAAGATTCCGCCAGGGGGCAAGAGACCCAGTACTTC. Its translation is CASSQDSARGQETQYF.

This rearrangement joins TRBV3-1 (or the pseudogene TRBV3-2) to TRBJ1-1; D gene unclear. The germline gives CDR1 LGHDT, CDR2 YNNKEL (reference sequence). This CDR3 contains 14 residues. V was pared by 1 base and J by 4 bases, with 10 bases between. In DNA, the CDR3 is TGTGCCAGCAGCCAAGCCGCGGGTAGCACTGAAGCTTTCTTT. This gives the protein CASSQAAGSTEAFF.

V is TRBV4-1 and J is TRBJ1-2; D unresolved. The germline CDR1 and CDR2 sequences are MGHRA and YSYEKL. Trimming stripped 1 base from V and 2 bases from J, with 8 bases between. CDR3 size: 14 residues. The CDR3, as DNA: TGCGCCAGCAGCCAAGCCCCCCAGAACTATGGCTACACCTTC. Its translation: CASSQAPQNYGYTF.

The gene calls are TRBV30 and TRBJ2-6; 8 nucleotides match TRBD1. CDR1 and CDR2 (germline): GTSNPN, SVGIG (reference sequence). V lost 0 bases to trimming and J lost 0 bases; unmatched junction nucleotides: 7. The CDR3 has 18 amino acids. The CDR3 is CAWSVLGTGDSGANVLTF. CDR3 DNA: TGTGCCTGGAGTGTACTTGGGACAGGTGACTCTGGGGCCAACGTCCTGACTTTC.

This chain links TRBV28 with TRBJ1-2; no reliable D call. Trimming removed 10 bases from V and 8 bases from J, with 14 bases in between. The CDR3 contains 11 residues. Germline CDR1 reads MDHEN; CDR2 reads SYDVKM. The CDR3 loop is CATQNQEGYTF. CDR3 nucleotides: TGTGCCACCCAGAACCAGGAAGGCTACACCTTC.

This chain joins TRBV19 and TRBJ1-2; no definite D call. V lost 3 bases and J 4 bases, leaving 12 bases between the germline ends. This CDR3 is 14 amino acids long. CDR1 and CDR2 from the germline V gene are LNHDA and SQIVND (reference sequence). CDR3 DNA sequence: TGTGCCAGTAGTATTGAATCGGGGTCCTATGGCTACACCTTC. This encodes CASSIESGSYGYTF.

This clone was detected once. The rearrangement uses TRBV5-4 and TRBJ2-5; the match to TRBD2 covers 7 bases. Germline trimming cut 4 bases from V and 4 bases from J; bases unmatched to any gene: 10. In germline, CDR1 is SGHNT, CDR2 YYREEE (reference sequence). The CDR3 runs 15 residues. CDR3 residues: CASSAPATSRETQYF. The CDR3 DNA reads TGTGCCAGCAGCGCGCCAGCGACTAGCAGAGAGACCCAGTACTTC. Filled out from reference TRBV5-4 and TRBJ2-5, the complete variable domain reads ETGVTQSPTHLIKTRGQQVTLRCSSQSGHNTVSWYQQALGQGPQFIFQYYREEENGRGNFPPRFSGLQFPNYSSELNVNALELDDSALYLCASSAPATSRETQYFGPGTRLLVL.

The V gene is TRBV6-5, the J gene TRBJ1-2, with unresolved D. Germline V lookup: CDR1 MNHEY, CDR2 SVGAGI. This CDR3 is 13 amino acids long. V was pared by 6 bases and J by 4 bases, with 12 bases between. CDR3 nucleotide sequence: TGTGCCAGCAGCAGGACGTCCCTCTATGGCTACACCTTC. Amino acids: CASSRTSLYGYTF.

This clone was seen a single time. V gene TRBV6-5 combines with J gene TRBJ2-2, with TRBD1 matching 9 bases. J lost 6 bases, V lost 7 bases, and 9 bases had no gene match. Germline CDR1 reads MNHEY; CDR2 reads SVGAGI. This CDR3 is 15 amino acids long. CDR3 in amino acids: CASIHRGRRAGELFF. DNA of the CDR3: TGTGCCAGCATCCACAGGGGGCGGCGGGCCGGGGAGCTGTTTTTT.

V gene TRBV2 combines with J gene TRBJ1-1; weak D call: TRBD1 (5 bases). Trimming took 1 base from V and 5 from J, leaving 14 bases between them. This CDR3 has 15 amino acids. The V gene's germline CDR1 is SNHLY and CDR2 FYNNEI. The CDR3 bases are TGTGCCAGCAGTGAAGTTTCAGGGATGGGGACTGAAGCTTTCTTT. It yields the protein CASSEVSGMGTEAFF.

CDR3 in amino acids: CASSSPGFSYEQYV. The CDR3 DNA follows: TGTGCCAGCAGTTCCCCGGGCTTCTCCTACGAGCAGTACGTC. V is TRBV6-5 and J is TRBJ2-7; no reliable D call. CDR1 is MNHEY and CDR2 is SVGAGI in the germline V gene. The CDR3 length is 14 residues. Trimming stripped 4 bases from V and 0 bases from J, with 10 bases between.

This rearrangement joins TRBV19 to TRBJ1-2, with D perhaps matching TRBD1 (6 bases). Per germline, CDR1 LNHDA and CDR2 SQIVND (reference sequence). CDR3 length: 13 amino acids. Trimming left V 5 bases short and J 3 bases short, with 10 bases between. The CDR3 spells CASSYRADYGYTF. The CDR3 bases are TGTGCCAGTAGTTACAGGGCGGACTATGGCTACACCTTC.

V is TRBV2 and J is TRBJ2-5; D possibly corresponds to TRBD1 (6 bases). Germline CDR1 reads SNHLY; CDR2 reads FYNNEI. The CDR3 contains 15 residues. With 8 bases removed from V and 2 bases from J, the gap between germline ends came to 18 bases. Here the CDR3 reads CASLRMDRTQETQYF. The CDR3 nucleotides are TGTGCCAGCCTCCGTATGGACAGAACTCAAGAGACCCAGTACTTC.

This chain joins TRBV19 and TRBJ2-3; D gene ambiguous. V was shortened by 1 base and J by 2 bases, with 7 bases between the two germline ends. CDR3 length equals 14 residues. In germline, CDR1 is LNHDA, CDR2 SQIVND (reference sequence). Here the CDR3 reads CASSIAVATDTQYF. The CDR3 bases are TGTGCCAGTAGTATAGCGGTAGCCACAGATACGCAGTATTTT.

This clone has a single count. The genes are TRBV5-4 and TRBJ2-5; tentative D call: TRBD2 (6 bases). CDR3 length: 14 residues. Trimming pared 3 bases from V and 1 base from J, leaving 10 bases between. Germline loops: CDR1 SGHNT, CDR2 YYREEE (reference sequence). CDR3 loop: CASSYSGSQETQYF. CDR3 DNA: TGTGCCAGCAGCTACTCCGGGAGCCAAGAGACCCAGTACTTC. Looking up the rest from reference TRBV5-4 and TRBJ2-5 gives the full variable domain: ETGVTQSPTHLIKTRGQQVTLRCSSQSGHNTVSWYQQALGQGPQFIFQYYREEENGRGNFPPRFSGLQFPNYSSELNVNALELDDSALYLCASSYSGSQETQYFGPGTRLLVL.

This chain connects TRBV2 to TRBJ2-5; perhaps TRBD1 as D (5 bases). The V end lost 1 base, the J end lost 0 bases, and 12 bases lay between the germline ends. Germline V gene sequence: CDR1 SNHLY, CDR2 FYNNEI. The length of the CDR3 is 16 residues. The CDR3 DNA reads TGTGCCAGCAGTGAAGAGGGGCCCCTCTACCAAGAGACCCAGTACTTC. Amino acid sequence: CASSEEGPLYQETQYF.

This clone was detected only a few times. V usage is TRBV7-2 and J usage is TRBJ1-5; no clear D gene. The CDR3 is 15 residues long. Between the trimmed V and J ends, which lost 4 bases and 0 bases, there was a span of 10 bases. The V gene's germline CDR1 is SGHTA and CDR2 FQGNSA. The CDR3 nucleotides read TGTGCCAGCAGCTCACAGACTTATAGCAATCAGCCCCAGCATTTT. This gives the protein CASSSQTYSNQPQHF.

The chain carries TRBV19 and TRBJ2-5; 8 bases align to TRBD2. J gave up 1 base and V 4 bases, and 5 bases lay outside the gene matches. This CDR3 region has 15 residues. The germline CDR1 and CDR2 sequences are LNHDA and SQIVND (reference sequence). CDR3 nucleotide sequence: TGTGCCAGTAGTACAACAGCGGGAGTCCAAGAGACCCAGTACTTC. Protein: CASSTTAGVQETQYF.

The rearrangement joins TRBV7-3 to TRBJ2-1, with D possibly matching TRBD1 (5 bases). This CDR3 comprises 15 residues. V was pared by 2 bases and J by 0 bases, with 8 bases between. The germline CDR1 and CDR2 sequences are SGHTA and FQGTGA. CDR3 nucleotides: TGTGCCAGCAGCTTATCAAGGGGCTCCTACAATGAGCAGTTCTTC. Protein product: CASSLSRGSYNEQFF.

The CDR3 DNA is TGTGCCAGCTCACCACCCAACTATGGCTACACCTTC. As protein: CASSPPNYGYTF. This chain links TRBV18 with TRBJ1-2; D ambiguous. Trimming cost V 0 bases and J 2 bases, with 1 base left between them. CDR3 length: 12 residues. Germline values: CDR1 KGHSH, CDR2 LQKENI.

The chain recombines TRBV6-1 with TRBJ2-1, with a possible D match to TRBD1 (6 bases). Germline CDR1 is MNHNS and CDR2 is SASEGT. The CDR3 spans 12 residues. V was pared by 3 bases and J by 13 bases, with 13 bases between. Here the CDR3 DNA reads TGTGCCAGCAGTGAGACAGGCACGACACAGTTCTTC. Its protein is CASSETGTTQFF.